Each of the 18 T cell receptor beta chains below was sequenced from the same sample in a study of T cell changes during pregnancy in multiple sclerosis. Generated by immunoSEQ multiplex PCR, the TCRdb table keeps only in-frame clones and is missing some. This table holds under 55,000 clones, about nine tenths found once. The input for sequencing was CD4+ T cells from peripheral blood mononuclear cells, taken after pregnancy. The receptors here all came from a female donor in good health, enrolled as a control in a pregnancy study.

The chain is built from TRBV20-1 and TRBJ2-3; no definite D call. Trimming took 6 bases from V and 2 from J, leaving 6 bases between them. The CDR3 is 11 amino acids. From germline, CDR1 is DFQATT and CDR2 SNEGSKA (reference sequence). The DNA of the CDR3 is TGCAGTGCCTTAGTCACAGATACGCAGTATTTT. Encoded protein: CSALVTDTQYF.

The chain recombines TRBV7-9 with TRBJ1-1; no clear D gene. The germline V and J ends were trimmed by 3 bases and 1 base, with 12 bases remaining between them. Germline V gives CDR1 SEHNR, CDR2 FQNEAQ (reference sequence). This CDR3 region has 15 residues. CDR3 sequence: CASSFLGSANTEAFF. Here the CDR3 DNA reads TGTGCCAGCAGCTTTCTTGGGAGTGCGAACACTGAAGCTTTCTTT.

V and J are TRBV9 and TRBJ2-7; D uncertain. Germline loops: CDR1 SGDLS, CDR2 YYNGEE. V was pared by 3 bases and J by 3 bases, with 16 bases between. This CDR3 comprises 15 residues. The CDR3 region is CASSGSGAPIYEQYF. The CDR3 DNA sequence: TGTGCCAGCAGCGGTTCCGGAGCCCCTATCTACGAGCAGTACTTC.

The V gene is TRBV30, the J gene TRBJ1-1; D gene unclear. Trimming pared 1 base from V and 7 bases from J, leaving 10 bases between. CDR1 GTSNPN and CDR2 SVGIG come from the germline V gene (reference sequence). The CDR3 extends over 12 amino acids. Here the CDR3 reads CAWSAGRVEAFF. CDR3 sequence (DNA): TGTGCCTGGAGTGCTGGGAGGGTTGAAGCTTTCTTT.

The chain employs TRBV21-1 and TRBJ2-7; the table assigns TRBD1, which was not confirmed against the DNA. TRBV21-1 is flagged as a pseudogene. This CDR3 spans 15 amino acids. The CDR3 DNA is TGTGCCAGCAACAACAACGGTCAGGGGACCTACGAGCAGTACTTC. As protein: CASNNNGQGTYEQYF.

The genes are TRBV5-4 and TRBJ2-7; no firm D call. Trimming stripped 0 bases from V and 5 bases from J, with 15 bases between. Germline assignment: CDR1 SGHNT and CDR2 YYREEE (reference sequence). This CDR3 has 15 residues. The CDR3 is CASSLDTRKIDEQYF. The CDR3 DNA follows: TGTGCCAGCAGCTTGGACACCAGGAAGATCGACGAGCAGTACTTC.

Only one count was recorded for this clone. V and J are TRBV30 and TRBJ2-1, with D perhaps matching TRBD2 (6 bases). V dropped 4 bases and J dropped 4 bases, with 11 bases sitting between them. Germline assignment: CDR1 GTSNPN and CDR2 SVGIG (reference sequence). CDR3 length: 13 residues. The chain's CDR3 is CAWTTGAYNEQFF. CDR3 DNA sequence: TGTGCCTGGACGACGGGAGCTTACAATGAGCAGTTCTTC.

This chain joins TRBV19 and TRBJ1-1; TRBD1 matches 7 bases. The CDR3 is 13 amino acids. Germline CDR1 reads LNHDA; CDR2 reads SQIVND (reference sequence). V trimming: 6 bases; J trimming: 4 bases; junction bases outside the gene matches: 5. In nucleotides, the CDR3 is TGTGCCAGTAGCGACAGGGCTGTCACTGAAGCTTTCTTT. Residues: CASSDRAVTEAFF.

This clone showed up just once. The V call is TRBV19, the J call TRBJ1-5; D not resolved. Between the trimmed V and J ends, which lost 8 bases and 0 bases, there was a span of 17 bases. Germline assignment: CDR1 LNHDA and CDR2 SQIVND (reference sequence). CDR3 length equals 16 residues. The CDR3 DNA reads TGTGCCAGTTGCCTAACGGGATTACCTAGCAATCAGCCCCAGCATTTT. This codes for CASCLTGLPSNQPQHF.

The gene calls are TRBV27 and TRBJ2-1, with 9 positions matching TRBD2. The CDR3 is made up of 16 amino acids. The trim removed 6 bases at V and 7 bases at J, leaving 13 bases unmatched. The germline V gene encodes CDR1 MNHEY and CDR2 SMNVEV (reference sequence). CDR3 nucleotide sequence: TGTGCCAGCAGATTCCAGCGGGGGGACGGGATTAATGAGCAGTTCTTC. Amino acid sequence: CASRFQRGDGINEQFF.

This sequence joins TRBV6-5 and TRBJ2-3; 8 bases align to TRBD1. Germline V gene lookup returns CDR1 MNHEY and CDR2 SVGAGI. The CDR3 loop spans 15 amino acids. The V gene end was trimmed by 4 bases and the J gene end by 6 bases; junction bases not matched to a gene: 9. The CDR3 reads CASSFQTGEYDTQYF. CDR3 bases: TGTGCCAGCAGTTTCCAGACAGGGGAGTATGATACGCAGTATTTT.

The chain carries TRBV4-1 and TRBJ1-5; no definite D call. CDR3 length: 15 amino acids. Trimming removed 3 bases at V and 2 bases at J, with 11 bases between. CDR1 is MGHRA, CDR2 YSYEKL, per germline. The CDR3 nucleotides read TGCGCCAGCAGCCACGGGAGGCAGGGCAATCAGCCCCAGCATTTT. This gives the protein CASSHGRQGNQPQHF.

The genes are TRBV19 and TRBJ1-5; tentatively, D is TRBD1 (5 bases). The ends were cut back, 5 bases at V and 0 bases at J, with 23 bases in the middle. The CDR3 covers 19 residues. Looked up from germline, CDR1 is LNHDA and CDR2 is SQIVND (reference sequence). The CDR3 region is CASSLDLRVEVDSNQPQHF. The CDR3 coding sequence is TGTGCCAGTAGTCTTGACCTCAGGGTAGAGGTGGATAGCAATCAGCCCCAGCATTTT.

The J gene is TRBJ2-1, the V gene TRBV28; TRBD1 is a possible D gene (6 bases). V shed 4 bases and J shed 7 bases, with 17 bases lying between them. The length of the CDR3 is 15 residues. From germline, CDR1 is MDHEN and CDR2 SYDVKM. This CDR3 is CASSSPWGRGNEQFF. The CDR3 DNA follows: TGTGCCAGCAGTTCCCCTTGGGGGCGTGGGAATGAGCAGTTCTTC.

The CDR3, as DNA: TGTGCCAGCAGCTTAGATCACCAACTGTATTTT. It yields the protein CASSLDHQLYF. This rearrangement joins TRBV11-3 to TRBJ2-3; no reliable D call. This CDR3 is built from 11 residues. Trimming took off 0 bases at V and 14 bases at J, with 9 bases between the two ends. Germline CDR1 reads SGHNT; CDR2 reads YENEEA.

The V gene is TRBV11-2, the J gene TRBJ2-1; D might be TRBD1 (6 bases). The CDR3 extends over 14 amino acids. CDR1 is SGHAT and CDR2 is FQNNGV in the germline V gene. Trimming shortened V by 5 bases and J by 5 bases, and 13 bases separated the two germline ends. For the CDR3, the DNA is TGTGCCAGCAGCCCAACACAGGGAAACAATGAGCAGTTCTTC. Its protein product is CASSPTQGNNEQFF. The whole variable domain, filled in from reference TRBV11-2 and TRBJ2-1, reads EAGVAQSPRYKIIEKRQSVAFWCNPISGHATLYWYQQILGQGPKLLIQFQNNGVVDDSQLPKDRFSAERLKGVDSTLKIQPAKLEDSAVYLCASSPTQGNNEQFFGPGTRLTVL.

The chain recombines TRBV7-9 with TRBJ2-7, with D possibly matching TRBD1 (5 bases). Trimming pared 3 bases from V and 0 bases from J, leaving 15 bases between. CDR1 is SEHNR and CDR2 is FQNEAQ in the germline V gene (reference sequence). This CDR3 is built from 16 residues. The DNA for the CDR3 is TGTGCCAGCAGCTTTCTCCAGGGTCTGAGCTCCTACGAGCAGTACTTC. It is translated as CASSFLQGLSSYEQYF. The entire variable domain, with the rest obtained from reference TRBV7-9 and TRBJ2-7, is as follows: DTGVSQNPRHKITKRGQNVTFRCDPISEHNRLYWYRQTLGQGPEFLTYFQNEAQLEKSRLLSDRFSAERPKGSFSTLEIQRTEQGDSAMYLCASSFLQGLSSYEQYFGPGTRLTVT.

The CDR3 region is CASSPEPGQGRGNTIYF. DNA for the CDR3: TGTGCCAGCAGCCCCGAACCAGGACAGGGAAGAGGAAACACCATATATTTT. The rearrangement joins TRBV5-4 to TRBJ1-3; the match to TRBD1 covers 8 bases. The CDR3 is 17 amino acids. J gave up 4 bases and V 4 bases, and 13 bases lay outside the gene matches. CDR1 SGHNT and CDR2 YYREEE come from the germline V gene (reference sequence).